This entry lists 8 T cell receptor beta chains sequenced from one sample in a study of CD8 T cells in ankylosing spondylitis. TCRdb re-called the 5' RACE reads through MiXCR, storing one row per CDR3 protein. The top ten clones hold approximately 1% of a sample with fewer than 450,000 distinct CDR3 sequences, 17% of them seen once. Study-wide findings and caveats: A TCR beta motif of about 8 highly homologous variants appeared characteristic of ankylosing spondylitis blood.

These receptors lack a known antigen. Specimen: blood, either unsorted or a sorted T cell fraction (not recorded which). These receptors came from a male donor with ankylosing spondylitis.

This clonotype was counted a few times. V usage is TRBV10-3 and J usage is TRBJ2-7; 7 nucleotides line up with TRBD1. The CDR3 is 15 residues long. J lost 2 bases, V lost 2 bases, and 6 bases had no gene match. From germline, CDR1 is ENHRY and CDR2 SYGVKD. CDR3 DNA sequence: TGTGCCATCAGTGAGCCGGGACAGCCCCCCTACGAGCAGTACTTC. This sequence encodes CAISEPGQPPYEQYF.

The chain has TRBV19 and TRBJ1-1; a possible D gene is TRBD1 (6 bases). In germline, CDR1 is LNHDA, CDR2 SQIVND (reference sequence). V gave up 6 bases and J gave up 6 bases, with 14 bases separating them. The CDR3 has 13 amino acids. The chain's CDR3 is CASSRRRGAEAFF. CDR3 coding DNA: TGTGCCAGTAGCCGCCGAAGGGGGGCTGAAGCTTTCTTT. The variable domain in full, with the rest retrieved from reference TRBV19 and TRBJ1-1, is DGGITQSPKYLFRKEGQNVTLSCEQNLNHDAMYWYRQDPGQGLRLIYYSQIVNDFQKGDIAEGYSVSREKKESFPLTVTSAQKNPTAFYLCASSRRRGAEAFFGQGTRLTVV.

This clonotype was observed a few times. V is TRBV6-2 or TRBV6-3 and J is TRBJ1-2; 7 nucleotides align to TRBD1. The V gene end was trimmed by 7 bases and the J gene end by 4 bases; junction bases not matched to a gene: 9. This CDR3 comprises 14 residues. In germline, CDR1 is MNHEY, CDR2 SVGEGT. The CDR3 DNA sequence: TGTGCCAGCAAGCGGGACAGCTCCGCCTATGGCTACACCTTC. This sequence encodes CASKRDSSAYGYTF.

This clonotype was counted a few times. The chain employs TRBV18 and TRBJ1-2; no clear D. The CDR3 sequence is 14 residues long. The V gene's germline CDR1 is KGHSH and CDR2 LQKENI. Trimming shortened V by 8 bases and J by 3 bases, and 16 bases separated the two germline ends. CDR3: CASAYLQLDYGYTF. CDR3 coding DNA: TGTGCCAGCGCCTACCTACAGCTCGACTATGGCTACACCTTC.

The chain carries TRBV6-1 and TRBJ2-7; 12 nucleotides agree with TRBD2. The CDR3 length is 18 residues. Germline assignment: CDR1 MNHNS and CDR2 SASEGT. The junction had 11 bases not matched to a gene; V was cut back by 1 base and J by 4 bases. As DNA, the CDR3 is TGTGCCAGCAGTGAAGACAGGGGGGCGACTAGCGGGGGATACGAGCAGTACTTC. Its translation: CASSEDRGATSGGYEQYF.

The V and J genes are TRBV5-1 and TRBJ2-5; D might be TRBD2 (5 bases). The CDR3 has 14 amino acids. The V gene's germline CDR1 is SGHRS and CDR2 YFSETQ. V lost 6 bases and J lost 5, with 17 bases in between. The CDR3 region has the DNA TGCGCCAGCAAACTAACCGGGGTTCGGGAGACCCAGTACTTC. It encodes CASKLTGVRETQYF.

This sequence joins TRBV7-6 and TRBJ2-7; D is undetermined. The germline gives CDR1 SGHVS, CDR2 FNYEAQ. With 1 base removed from V and 6 bases from J, the gap between germline ends came to 16 bases. The CDR3 length is 15 residues. CDR3 in amino acids: CASSLVPGDLSEQYF. In DNA, the CDR3 is TGTGCCAGCAGCTTAGTACCCGGAGACCTCTCCGAGCAGTACTTC.

This clonotype occurred a few times. The chain combines TRBV7-3 with TRBJ2-2; either TRBD1 or TRBD2 may fit D (5 bases each). This CDR3 has 17 amino acids. V was pared by 4 bases and J by 2 bases, with 17 bases between. Germline values: CDR1 SGHTA, CDR2 FQGTGA. CDR3 sequence: CASSSPWGSGNTGELFF. In nucleotides, the CDR3 is TGTGCCAGCAGCTCCCCCTGGGGGTCGGGTAACACCGGGGAGCTGTTTTTT.